This T cell receptor beta chain was recorded in a study of CD8+CD57+ T cells in acquired aplastic anemia. In this sample, this clonotype turned up many times. The V and J ends lost 5 bases and 1 base respectively, with 15 bases between them. From germline, CDR1 is SNHLY and CDR2 FYNNEI. The CDR3 sequence is 16 residues long. Genomic DNA, serving as template, underwent TCR beta VDJ and CDR3 profiling. TCRdb passed the reads through MiXCR, listing each CDR3 protein once. The repertoire includes 200,000 or so distinct CDR3 sequences, 50% to 75% of them detected once, and about 45% sits in the top ten. Specimen: sorted CD4+, CD8+, or CD8+CD57+ T cells (not recorded which) from PBMCs. The gene calls are TRBV2 and TRBJ2-1, with D possibly being TRBD1 (6 bases). The clonotype comes from a human donor with severe aplastic anemia or a healthy control (not recorded which). The CDR3 DNA sequence: TGTGCCAGCAGTCCTCGGTCAGGGGTTTCCTACAATGAGCAGTTCTTC. Translating it yields CASSPRSGVSYNEQFF.